The 22 T cell receptor beta chains reported below all come from one sample, sequenced in a study of Ad26.COV2.S vaccination and SARS-CoV-2 variants. Treatment reported: 19 received Ad26.COV2.S at low or high dose, single or two shots; roughly 5 received placebo; per-sample allocation not given. Repertoires come from day 63 after the first vaccine or placebo injection. Profiled with immunoSEQ multiplex PCR; TCRdb holds only in-frame clones, not every one. The sample lists 320,000 or so clones, 85% to 90% seen once, with approximately 5% in the top ten. Specimen: peripheral blood, collected in a trial of Ad26.COV2.S vaccine versus placebo. All receptors derive from a person aged 18 to 59 who received the Ad26.COV2.S COVID-19 vaccine or a placebo.

The chain recombines TRBV29-1 with TRBJ1-1; D gene uncertain. Germline CDR1 reads SQVTM; CDR2 reads ANQGSEA. The CDR3 totals 12 residues. V lost 1 base and J 1 base, leaving 4 bases between the germline ends. The CDR3 protein is CSVEGPNTEAFF. The DNA for the CDR3 is TGCAGCGTTGAAGGACCGAACACTGAAGCTTTCTTT.

The CDR3: CASSLRKPDVFPYGYTF. The CDR3 nucleotides are TGCGCCAGCAGCTTGAGAAAACCGGACGTCTTTCCCTATGGCTACACCTTC. This chain links TRBV5-1 with TRBJ1-2; D remains unclear. Germline values: CDR1 SGHRS, CDR2 YFSETQ. This CDR3 spans 17 amino acids. V lost 1 base and J lost 4, with 20 bases in between. Based on the CDR3 plus reference TRBV5-1 and TRBJ1-2, the full variable domain is KAGVTQTPRYLIKTRGQQVTLSCSPISGHRSVSWYQQTPGQGLQFLFEYFSETQRNKGNFPGRFSGRQFSNSRSEMNVSTLELGDSALYLCASSLRKPDVFPYGYTFGSGTRLTVV.

This clone was seen just once. The gene calls are TRBV10-1 and TRBJ2-2; D is ambiguous. The CDR3 runs 15 residues. With 0 bases removed from V and 3 bases from J, the gap between germline ends came to 8 bases. Germline V gene lookup returns CDR1 WNHNN and CDR2 SYGVQD (reference sequence). In DNA, the CDR3 is TGCGCCAGCAGTGAGTCGATCGGGTACACCGGGGAGCTGTTTTTT. As protein: CASSESIGYTGELFF.

V is TRBV11-2 and J is TRBJ1-2; a weak D match, TRBD1 (5 bases). V lost 5 bases and J 10 bases, leaving 17 bases between the germline ends. From germline, CDR1 is SGHAT and CDR2 FQNNGV. The length of the CDR3 is 13 residues. Here the CDR3 reads CASSGGGEVAYTF. Here the CDR3 DNA reads TGTGCCAGCAGCGGGGGAGGGGAGGTAGCCTACACCTTC.

This clone was seen more than once but under ten times. The chain links TRBV7-8 to TRBJ1-2, with 12 bases aligning to TRBD1. V lost 5 bases and J lost 7; bases outside the gene matches: 8. This CDR3 comprises 15 residues. The germline V gene encodes CDR1 SGHVS and CDR2 FQNEAQ. The CDR3: CASSARDRGLGGYTF. DNA of the CDR3: TGTGCCAGCAGCGCTCGGGACAGGGGGCTGGGTGGCTACACCTTC.

CDR3 region: CSVTGTTGRTNEKLFF. The CDR3 DNA reads as TGCAGCGTAACTGGGACAACAGGGAGAACTAATGAAAAACTGTTTTTT. The chain has TRBV29-1 and TRBJ1-4, with D maybe TRBD1 (6 bases). The CDR3 is 16 amino acids. Germline loops: CDR1 SQVTM, CDR2 ANQGSEA. Trimming removed 6 bases from V and 1 base from J, with 18 bases in between.

CDR3 DNA: TGTGCCAGCAGTTCGCCAGGGGGCGTTAGGTACAATGAGCAGTTCTTC. The encoded protein is CASSSPGGVRYNEQFF. The V and J genes are TRBV27 and TRBJ2-1; 8 nucleotides line up with TRBD1. The CDR3 consists of 16 residues. Trimming cost V 4 bases and J 4 bases; bases outside gene matches: 9. Germline CDR1 MNHEY, CDR2 SMNVEV (reference sequence).

This clone was observed once. The chain has TRBV4-3 and TRBJ1-5, with D hard to call. Germline CDR1 and CDR2: LGHNA and YSLEER. This CDR3 has 15 amino acids. Trimming removed 4 bases from V and 4 bases from J, with 14 bases in between. The CDR3 DNA follows: TGCGCCAGCAGCCCCACCCCACCTGGGAATCAGCCCCAGCATTTT. This translates into CASSPTPPGNQPQHF.

CDR3 sequence (DNA): TGTGCCAGCAGCCTCTACTACGAGCAGTACTTC. It yields the protein CASSLYYEQYF. The V and J genes are TRBV3-1 (or the pseudogene TRBV3-2) and TRBJ2-7, with D unclear. Germline lookup yields CDR1 LGHDT and CDR2 YNNKEL (reference sequence). The ends were cut back, 4 bases at V and 3 bases at J, with 4 bases in the middle. The CDR3 loop spans 11 amino acids.

The chain couples TRBV29-1 to TRBJ1-2; D gene uncertain. V dropped 7 bases and J dropped 2 bases, with 17 bases sitting between them. Germline V lookup: CDR1 SQVTM, CDR2 ANQGSEA. CDR3 length: 14 amino acids. The CDR3 coding sequence is TGCAGCGCTGAGGCGGCGAAGATAAACTATGGCTACACCTTC. It encodes CSAEAAKINYGYTF.

In the case of this clone: The identical CDR3 is also encoded by other nucleotide sequences in the sample. This chain connects TRBV12-3 or TRBV12-4 to TRBJ1-5, with D possibly being TRBD1 (5 bases). This CDR3 comprises 13 residues. With 3 bases removed from V and 6 bases from J, the gap between germline ends came to 9 bases. In DNA form, the CDR3 reads TGTGCCAGCAGTTTCGGGGGAGGTCAGCCCCAGCATTTT. Encoded protein: CASSFGGGQPQHF.

This chain connects TRBV5-4 to TRBJ2-1, with D possibly matching TRBD2 (7 bases). The CDR3 has 16 residues. Trimming stripped 4 bases from V and 9 bases from J, with 23 bases between. The germline gives CDR1 SGHNT, CDR2 YYREEE (reference sequence). The chain's CDR3 is CASSLLLGGRGSEQFF. The CDR3 nucleotides are TGTGCCAGCAGCCTCTTATTAGGGGGGAGGGGAAGTGAGCAGTTCTTC.

The CDR3 DNA reads TGCGCCAGCAGCTTTCAGGGGACTGACACCGGGGAGCTGTTTTTT. It yields the protein CASSFQGTDTGELFF. V gene TRBV5-1 combines with J gene TRBJ2-2, with D tentatively TRBD1 or TRBD2 (6 bases each). This CDR3 region has 15 residues. Trimming took off 2 bases at V and 3 bases at J, with 11 bases between the two ends. Germline CDR1 is SGHRS and CDR2 is YFSETQ.

The V gene is TRBV10-1, the J gene TRBJ2-2; a possible D gene is TRBD2 (6 bases). Germline V lookup: CDR1 WNHNN, CDR2 SYGVQD (reference sequence). V lost 3 bases, J lost 7 bases, and 9 bases lay in between. The CDR3 spans 13 residues. The CDR3 DNA reads TGCGCCAGCAGTGATTGGACTAACGGGGAGCTGTTTTTT. Translating it yields CASSDWTNGELFF.

The chain recombines TRBV12-3 or TRBV12-4 with TRBJ1-2; D is unclear. V was pared by 2 bases and J by 7 bases, with 5 bases between. The CDR3 is made up of 11 amino acids. CDR3 DNA: TGTGCCAGCAGTTTATTGGGTGGCTACACCTTC. It yields the protein CASSLLGGYTF.

The chain employs TRBV5-1 and TRBJ1-2; possibly TRBD1 for D (5 bases). Trimming removed 4 bases at V and 5 bases at J, with 15 bases between. Germline CDR1 and CDR2: SGHRS and YFSETQ. CDR3 length: 14 amino acids. CDR3 DNA: TGCGCCAGCAGCATGACAGACACATTTTATGGCTACACCTTC. Encoded protein: CASSMTDTFYGYTF. Full variable domain (remainder filled in from reference TRBV5-1 and TRBJ1-2): KAGVTQTPRYLIKTRGQQVTLSCSPISGHRSVSWYQQTPGQGLQFLFEYFSETQRNKGNFPGRFSGRQFSNSRSEMNVSTLELGDSALYLCASSMTDTFYGYTFGSGTRLTVV.

The gene calls are TRBV12-3 or TRBV12-4 and TRBJ2-1; D not certain. The CDR3 is made up of 12 amino acids. Trimming took off 3 bases at V and 9 bases at J, with 9 bases between the two ends. This CDR3 is CASSLSGVEQFF. CDR3 in DNA: TGTGCCAGCAGTTTGTCTGGGGTTGAGCAGTTCTTC.

This rearrangement joins TRBV18 to TRBJ2-1, with D unclear. This CDR3 is 13 amino acids long. The V and J ends lost 3 bases and 5 bases respectively, with 8 bases between them. Germline CDR1 and CDR2: KGHSH and LQKENI. The CDR3 DNA sequence: TGTGCCAGCTCACCTGGGGTGGACAATGAGCAGTTCTTC. As protein: CASSPGVDNEQFF.

V and J are TRBV4-3 and TRBJ1-2; D is undetermined. Trimming pared 0 bases from V and 8 bases from J, leaving 10 bases between. The CDR3 is 13 amino acids. Germline CDR1 is LGHNA and CDR2 is YSLEER. The CDR3 protein is CASSQDWVGGYTF. The CDR3 region has the DNA TGCGCCAGCAGCCAAGATTGGGTGGGGGGCTACACCTTC.

V and J are TRBV2 and TRBJ2-6, with 9 positions matching TRBD1. The CDR3 contains 17 residues. The V segment lost 4 bases and the J segment 0 bases; nucleotides outside the gene matches: 4. Germline loops: CDR1 SNHLY, CDR2 FYNNEI. The CDR3 loop reads CASSGDRDLSGANVLTF. The CDR3 coding sequence is TGTGCCAGCAGTGGGGACAGGGACCTCTCTGGGGCCAACGTCCTGACTTTC. The full variable domain, completed using reference TRBV2 and TRBJ2-6, is EPEVTQTPSHQVTQMGQEVILRCVPISNHLYFYWYRQILGQKVEFLVSFYNNEISEKSEIFDDQFSVERPDGSNFTLKIRSTKLEDSAMYFCASSGDRDLSGANVLTFGAGSRLTVL.

The V gene is TRBV6-1, the J gene TRBJ1-1; D is perhaps TRBD1 (5 bases). CDR3 length: 12 residues. Germline CDR1 is MNHNS and CDR2 is SASEGT. The germline V and J ends were trimmed by 8 bases and 1 base, with 8 bases remaining between them. In DNA form, the CDR3 reads TGTGCCAGCGGGAGGGGGAACACTGAAGCTTTCTTT. Encoded protein: CASGRGNTEAFF.

This chain connects TRBV30 to TRBJ1-4; TRBD1 might be the D (5 bases). In germline, CDR1 is GTSNPN, CDR2 SVGIG (reference sequence). V lost 0 bases and J lost 8, with 13 bases in between. The CDR3 has 14 amino acids. CDR3 in amino acids: CAWSVGEGLEKLFF. In DNA form, the CDR3 reads TGTGCCTGGAGTGTAGGGGAGGGCCTGGAAAAACTGTTTTTT.